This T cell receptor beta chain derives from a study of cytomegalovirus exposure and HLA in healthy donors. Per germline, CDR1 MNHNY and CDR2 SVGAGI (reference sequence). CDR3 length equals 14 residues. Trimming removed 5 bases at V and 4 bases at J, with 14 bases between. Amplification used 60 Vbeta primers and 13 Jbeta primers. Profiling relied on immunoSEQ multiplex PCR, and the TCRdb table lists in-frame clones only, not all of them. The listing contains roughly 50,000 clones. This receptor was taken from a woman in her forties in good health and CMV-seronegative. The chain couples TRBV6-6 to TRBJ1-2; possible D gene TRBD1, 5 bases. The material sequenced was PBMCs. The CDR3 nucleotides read TGTGCCAGCAGTGCCCTTAAGGGGCCCTATGGCTACACCTTC. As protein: CASSALKGPYGYTF.